This entry lists 15 T cell receptor beta chains sequenced from one sample in a study of shared clonotypes between healthy human individuals. Clones were sequenced by immunoSEQ multiplex PCR, and TCRdb holds only the in-frame ones, with some missing. This table has some 2,500,000 clones, approximately 93% appearing once. Sequenced: naive CD4+ T cells from PBMCs. Documented subset: CD45RA+ positively selected. These receptor sequences come from a man aged 18-30 years in good health. Some clones in this sample may be carry-over from other donors' samples.

This chain connects TRBV19 to TRBJ2-3; D is perhaps TRBD2 (6 bases). The germline V gene has CDR1 LNHDA and CDR2 SQIVND (reference sequence). V lost 6 bases and J 3 bases, leaving 16 bases between the germline ends. This CDR3 has 15 residues. In DNA form, the CDR3 reads TGTGCCAGTAGGACGACTAGTCGTCGGACAGATACGCAGTATTTT. It translates to CASRTTSRRTDTQYF.

The chain has TRBV5-3 and TRBJ1-6; D gene ambiguous. TRBV5-3 has ORF status, its function being uncertain. CDR3 length: 12 amino acids. Trimming pared 1 base from V and 8 bases from J, leaving 4 bases between. The CDR3 region has the DNA TGTGCCAGAAGCTTGTACTATTCACCCCTCCACTTT. Its translation is CARSLYYSPLHF.

This clone was recorded once. The chain couples TRBV6-1 to TRBJ1-2; no reliable D call. Germline-derived CDR1 and CDR2 are MNHNS and SASEGT. V lost 4 bases, J lost 4 bases, and 10 bases lay in between. This CDR3 has 13 residues. The CDR3 coding sequence is TGTGCCAGCAGTGCAACAGCGCTCTATGGCTACACCTTC. This gives the protein CASSATALYGYTF.

The V and J genes are TRBV28 and TRBJ1-5; D is unclear. Germline CDR1 reads MDHEN; CDR2 reads SYDVKM. The CDR3 totals 12 residues. The V end lost 3 bases, the J end lost 6 bases, and 6 bases lay between the germline ends. CDR3 residues: CASSFLFQPQHF. In nucleotides, the CDR3 is TGTGCCAGCAGTTTCTTGTTTCAGCCCCAGCATTTT.

V usage is TRBV5-1 and J usage is TRBJ2-3; 8 bases are shared with TRBD2. This CDR3 comprises 15 residues. The V and J ends lost 4 bases and 3 bases, in that order; junction bases with no gene match: 7. Germline V gives CDR1 SGHRS, CDR2 YFSETQ. CDR3 sequence: CASSPRGGTTDTQYF. DNA for the CDR3: TGCGCCAGCAGCCCCCGGGGGGGAACGACAGATACGCAGTATTTT.

The V call is TRBV5-4, the J call TRBJ2-3, with D possibly being TRBD1 or TRBD2 (6 bases each). Trimming shortened V by 4 bases and J by 0 bases, and 15 bases separated the two germline ends. Germline lookup yields CDR1 SGHNT and CDR2 YYREEE (reference sequence). The CDR3 length is 16 residues. The CDR3 DNA reads as TGTGCCAGCAGCGGAACGATAGGGGGGAGCACAGATACGCAGTATTTT. Protein: CASSGTIGGSTDTQYF.

The chain couples TRBV28 to TRBJ1-5, with 9 bases lining up with TRBD1. Trimming removed 0 bases from V and 6 bases from J; junction bases left unmatched: 12. Germline CDR1 reads MDHEN; CDR2 reads SYDVKM. The CDR3 length is 18 residues. In DNA form, the CDR3 reads TGTGCCAGCAGTTTATGGGGGGGATGGGACAGGGACCTTCAGCCCCAGCATTTT. This translates into CASSLWGGWDRDLQPQHF. The complete variable domain, with remaining parts taken from reference TRBV28 and TRBJ1-5, reads DVKVTQSSRYLVKRTGEKVFLECVQDMDHENMFWYRQDPGLGLRLIYFSYDVKMKEKGDIPEGYSVSREKKERFSLILESASTNQTSMYLCASSLWGGWDRDLQPQHFGDGTRLSIL.

This clone was observed a handful of times. The chain carries TRBV7-3 and TRBJ1-1; the D is unclear. There are 15 residues in the CDR3. Germline V gives CDR1 SGHTA, CDR2 FQGTGA. The V gene lost 0 bases and the J gene lost 0 bases, with 8 bases spanning the gap. CDR3 protein: CASSLTANVNTEAFF. The CDR3 DNA is TGTGCCAGCAGCTTAACAGCCAACGTGAACACTGAAGCTTTCTTT.

Points on this clone: This sample includes further DNA sequences coding for the same CDR3. The CDR3: CASSLGSLNTEAFF. The CDR3 bases are TGCGCCAGCAGCTTAGGTTCACTCAACACTGAAGCTTTCTTT. The gene calls are TRBV5-1 and TRBJ1-1; no reliable D call. Trimming removed 2 bases from V and 2 bases from J, with 10 bases in between. The CDR3 contains 14 residues. Germline CDR1 is SGHRS and CDR2 is YFSETQ.

The chain carries TRBV7-9 and TRBJ1-3; no definite D call. The CDR3 runs 14 residues. CDR1 is SEHNR, CDR2 FQNEAQ, per germline (reference sequence). The V and J ends lost 2 bases and 7 bases respectively, with 12 bases between them. Here the CDR3 reads CASSLWPVINTIYF. CDR3 in DNA: TGTGCCAGCAGCTTATGGCCTGTTATCAACACCATATATTTT.

The gene calls are TRBV19 and TRBJ2-1; TRBD2 aligns across 10 bases. The CDR3 has 14 residues. Trimming removed 10 bases from V and 5 bases from J; junction bases left unmatched: 8. The germline gives CDR1 LNHDA, CDR2 SQIVND (reference sequence). CDR3 region: CATASGRADNEQFF. CDR3 in DNA: TGTGCCACCGCGAGCGGGAGGGCCGACAATGAGCAGTTCTTC. The whole variable domain, remainder taken from reference TRBV19 and TRBJ2-1, is DGGITQSPKYLFRKEGQNVTLSCEQNLNHDAMYWYRQDPGQGLRLIYYSQIVNDFQKGDIAEGYSVSREKKESFPLTVTSAQKNPTAFYLCATASGRADNEQFFGPGTRLTVL.

This chain joins TRBV29-1 and TRBJ2-1, with 9 nucleotides matching TRBD1. The V gene's germline CDR1 is SQVTM and CDR2 ANQGSEA. With V trimmed by 0 bases and J by 5 bases, 11 bases remained unmatched. The CDR3 has 17 amino acids. The CDR3 DNA reads as TGCAGCGTTGAAGAGGAAAGCAGGACAGGGGTGGACAATGAGCAGTTCTTC. The encoded protein is CSVEEESRTGVDNEQFF.

The chain combines TRBV7-3 with TRBJ2-1, with no clear D. Trimming took off 5 bases at V and 8 bases at J, with 10 bases between the two ends. Germline lookup yields CDR1 SGHTA and CDR2 FQGTGA. The CDR3 runs to 12 residues. The DNA for the CDR3 is TGTGCCAGCAGCCGCGGCGGCGATGAGCAGTTCTTC. Amino acids: CASSRGGDEQFF.

A note on this clone: At the DNA level, this CDR3 is encoded by other sequences in the same sample as well. V usage is TRBV7-2 and J usage is TRBJ2-3, with D possibly TRBD2 on 5 matching bases. Looked up from germline, CDR1 is SGHTA and CDR2 is FQGNSA. The CDR3 runs to 12 residues. V was trimmed by 5 bases and J by 6 bases, leaving 9 bases between them. CDR3 region: CASSRTGDTQYF. CDR3 in DNA: TGTGCCAGCAGCAGGACTGGGGATACGCAGTATTTT.

The chain recombines TRBV5-1 with TRBJ2-1, with no clear D. V was pared by 3 bases and J by 0 bases, with 16 bases between. The CDR3 covers 17 residues. CDR1 and CDR2 from the germline V gene are SGHRS and YFSETQ. CDR3 in DNA: TGCGCCAGCAGCTATGGCCCCACCCGCTTCTCCTACAATGAGCAGTTCTTC. This translates into CASSYGPTRFSYNEQFF.